This is a list of T cell receptor beta chains from one sample in a study of cytomegalovirus exposure and HLA in healthy donors. Using immunoSEQ multiplex PCR, the repertoire was profiled, and TCRdb retains in-frame clones only, with some absent. The repertoire has around 120,000 clones, over 80% of them found once; the top ten carry roughly 1.2%. Material for sequencing was PBMCs. These receptor sequences come from a boy aged 5-17 years in good health and CMV-seronegative. CDR3s include the opening cysteine and the closing phenylalanine or tryptophan. D genes are given only for firm matches. Size tells how often a clone was seen (once, few, many) or the class of an expanded clone, and some rows leave it out.

clone size,J gene,V gene,D gene,CDR3 DNA,CDR3 protein
-,TRBJ2-5,TRBV5-4,TRBD2,TGTGCCAGCAGCTTGGGGGAGGGGCAAGGGGAGACCCAGTACTTC,CASSLGEGQGETQYF
-,TRBJ2-1,TRBV19,TRBD2,TGTGCCACCTCGGGCGGGAGGGCCTATGGTGAGCAGTTCTTC,CATSGGRAYGEQFF
-,TRBJ2-7,TRBV5-1,-,TGCGCCAGTTCCGACTCCCCTAACTACGAGCAGTACTTC,CASSDSPNYEQYF
-,TRBJ2-5,TRBV5-1,TRBD1,TGCGCCAGCAGTGGGACAGAGCAAGAGACCCAGTACTTC,CASSGTEQETQYF
-,TRBJ2-7,TRBV13,TRBD1,TGTGCCAGCAGCCAACGGTGGGACAGGGCCTACGAGCAGTACTTC,CASSQRWDRAYEQYF
-,TRBJ2-7,TRBV5-6,TRBD2,TGTGCCAGCAGCGGGGGCCGACTAGCGGGAGGGTACGAGCAGTACTTC,CASSGGRLAGGYEQYF
-,TRBJ2-1,TRBV6-5,TRBD2,TGTGCCAGCAGTTACGGGACTAGCGGATACAATGAGCAGTTCTTC,CASSYGTSGYNEQFF
-,TRBJ1-5,TRBV6-6,-,TGTGCCAGCAGTTACTCATTGGGAGAAGTGCAGCCCCAGCATTTT,CASSYSLGEVQPQHF
-,TRBJ2-6,TRBV7-9,-,TGTGCCAGCAGCTCTACAGGGAGTGGGGCCAACGTCCTGACTTTC,CASSSTGSGANVLTF
-,TRBJ2-3,TRBV4-3,-,TGCGCCAGCAGCCAAGTTAGCGCAGATACGCAGTATTTT,CASSQVSADTQYF
-,TRBJ2-7,TRBV5-1,-,TGCACCAGCAGCTTGGACGGAGGCAGTATCTCCTACGAGCAGTACTTC,CTSSLDGGSISYEQYF
-,TRBJ1-1,TRBV27,-,TGTGCCAGCAGTTCCTCCGGGAACACTGAAGCTTTCTTT,CASSSSGNTEAFF
-,TRBJ2-7,TRBV4-3,-,TGCGCCAGCAGCCAAGAACTAGCTACTTACGAGCAGTACTTC,CASSQELATYEQYF
-,TRBJ2-2,TRBV11-1,-,TGTGCCAGCAGCCCCGAGGGGGCGGGACTCACCGGGGAGCTGTTTTTT,CASSPEGAGLTGELFF
-,TRBJ2-7,TRBV11-1,TRBD1,TGTGCCAGCAGCACCGGGACAGGCACCCTATCCTACGAGCAGTACTTC,CASSTGTGTLSYEQYF
-,TRBJ1-2,TRBV28,-,TGTGCCAGCGAGTTCCCTCCACTTGGCTACACCTTC,CASEFPPLGYTF
-,TRBJ2-3,TRBV5-4,TRBD1,TGTGCCAGCAGTTTTGTCAGCAGGGGGCCAGATACGCAGTATTTT,CASSFVSRGPDTQYF
-,TRBJ2-7,TRBV19,-,TGTGCCAGTAGTATGAGCTCGCCCATCTCCTACGAGCAGTACTTC,CASSMSSPISYEQYF
-,TRBJ1-1,TRBV6-5,TRBD1,TGTGCCAGCAGTTTACAGGGGCGTGAAACTGAAGCTTTCTTT,CASSLQGRETEAFF
-,TRBJ1-1,TRBV7-2,-,TGTGCCAGCAGTCGGGTCGAAATCGTCACTGAAGCTTTCTTT,CASSRVEIVTEAFF
-,TRBJ2-1,TRBV6-5,TRBD2,TGTGCCAGCGCCCCTAGGGCGGGAGGGTACAATGAGCAGTTCTTC,CASAPRAGGYNEQFF
-,TRBJ2-7,TRBV5-1,TRBD2,TGCGCCAGCAGCTCACTAGCGTCGAGCTCCTACGAGCAGTACTTC,CASSSLASSSYEQYF
once,TRBJ2-3,TRBV6-5,TRBD1,TGTGCCAGCAGACCAACAGGGGTTCATACGCAGTATTTT,CASRPTGVHTQYF
-,TRBJ2-2,TRBV19,TRBD2,TGTGCCAGTAGCCGACTAGCGGGAGGGCCTGGCGGGGAGCTGTTTTTT,CASSRLAGGPGGELFF
-,TRBJ2-3,TRBV2,-,TGTGCCAGCACGCGGGATAGCACAGATACGCAGTATTTT,CASTRDSTDTQYF
few,TRBJ2-3,TRBV6-4,-,TGTGCCAGCAGTGACTCCCAGGAACCCACAGATACGCAGTATTTT,CASSDSQEPTDTQYF
-,TRBJ2-7,TRBV6-5,TRBD2,TGTGCCAGCAGTAAGCGGGAGGGCGATTTATACGAGCAGTACTTC,CASSKREGDLYEQYF